The 11 T cell receptor beta chains presented below share a single source sample, sequenced in a study of blood T cell repertoires in COVID-19. Sequencing was performed with immunoSEQ multiplex PCR; in TCRdb, only in-frame clones are kept and a portion is missing. The sample has approximately 280,000 clones; around 90% are singletons. The sample consisted of PBMCs or T cells enriched from blood (not recorded which). The source is a woman aged 40-49 years who had recovered from COVID-19.

This clone was picked up one time. This sequence joins TRBV19 and TRBJ2-2; D not resolved. From germline, CDR1 is LNHDA and CDR2 SQIVND (reference sequence). The ends were cut back, 5 bases at V and 4 bases at J, with 11 bases in the middle. CDR3 length: 14 amino acids. The CDR3 DNA is TGTGCCAGTAGTCTGAGGAACCCCACCGGGGAGCTGTTTTTT. It specifies CASSLRNPTGELFF.

The V and J genes are TRBV7-2 and TRBJ1-5, with D unresolved. This CDR3 contains 13 residues. In germline, CDR1 is SGHTA, CDR2 FQGNSA. The germline V and J ends were trimmed by 0 bases and 9 bases, with 9 bases remaining between them. The CDR3 protein is CASSLARRGPQHF. CDR3 DNA sequence: TGTGCCAGCAGCTTAGCGCGCCGGGGGCCCCAGCATTTT.

This chain joins TRBV5-6 and TRBJ2-5; weak D call: TRBD1 (6 bases). V shed 6 bases and J shed 5 bases, with 17 bases lying between them. Per the germline V gene, CDR1 is SGHDT and CDR2 is YYEEEE. The CDR3 is 14 amino acids. CDR3 region: CASTYLGGMETQYF. The DNA for the CDR3 is TGTGCCAGCACCTACCTAGGGGGAATGGAGACCCAGTACTTC.

The chain uses TRBV19 and TRBJ1-5, with 8 bases aligning to TRBD1. This CDR3 spans 15 amino acids. The junction had 7 bases not matched to a gene; V was cut back by 6 bases and J by 3 bases. Germline V gives CDR1 LNHDA, CDR2 SQIVND (reference sequence). The CDR3 sequence: CASRSTGAHNQPQHF. In DNA form, the CDR3 reads TGTGCCAGTAGGTCGACAGGGGCACACAATCAGCCCCAGCATTTT. Drawing the rest from reference TRBV19 and TRBJ1-5, the complete variable domain is DGGITQSPKYLFRKEGQNVTLSCEQNLNHDAMYWYRQDPGQGLRLIYYSQIVNDFQKGDIAEGYSVSREKKESFPLTVTSAQKNPTAFYLCASRSTGAHNQPQHFGDGTRLSIL.

The rearrangement joins TRBV28 to TRBJ2-3; the match to TRBD2 covers 9 bases. This CDR3 has 16 amino acids. The V segment lost 4 bases and the J segment 7 bases; nucleotides outside the gene matches: 12. Looked up from germline, CDR1 is MDHEN and CDR2 is SYDVKM. DNA for the CDR3: TGTGCCAGCAGTTCCAGGGGCGGGAGGGCCAGATATACGCAGTATTTT. It codes for CASSSRGGRARYTQYF.

The chain combines TRBV7-8 with TRBJ2-2, with TRBD2 identical over 7 bases. Germline V gene sequence: CDR1 SGHVS, CDR2 FQNEAQ. With 3 bases clipped from V and 0 bases from J, the junction kept 7 bases outside the gene matches. This CDR3 contains 17 residues. The CDR3 nucleotides read TGTGCCAGCAGCTTGCTAGCGGCCAACACGAACACCGGGGAGCTGTTTTTT. Translating it yields CASSLLAANTNTGELFF.

This chain links TRBV19 with TRBJ1-6, with no clear D. Between the trimmed V and J ends, which lost 1 base and 6 bases, there was a span of 7 bases. Germline V gene lookup returns CDR1 LNHDA and CDR2 SQIVND (reference sequence). This CDR3 has 14 residues. The CDR3 is CASSIAGGNSPLHF. In DNA, the CDR3 is TGTGCCAGTAGTATAGCAGGTGGTAATTCACCCCTCCACTTT.

The chain employs TRBV27 and TRBJ1-3; D is unresolved. The CDR3 totals 15 residues. V gave up 4 bases and J gave up 0 bases, with 10 bases separating them. Germline V gene data show CDR1 as MNHEY and CDR2 as SMNVEV (reference sequence). CDR3 bases: TGTGCCAGCAGTTCCGACTTGAGCTCTGGAAACACCATATATTTT. This codes for CASSSDLSSGNTIYF.

The chain uses TRBV7-9 and TRBJ1-2; 8 bases match TRBD1. J gave up 2 bases and V 5 bases, and 10 bases lay outside the gene matches. Germline CDR1 SEHNR, CDR2 FQNEAQ (reference sequence). The CDR3 length is 16 residues. The CDR3 loop is CASSRQGAPPNYGYTF. The CDR3 nucleotides are TGTGCCAGCAGCCGTCAGGGGGCGCCTCCAAACTATGGCTACACCTTC.

The V and J genes are TRBV7-2 and TRBJ2-7; 8 nucleotides match TRBD1. This CDR3 has 13 amino acids. V trimming: 8 bases; J trimming: 9 bases; junction bases outside the gene matches: 12. From germline, CDR1 is SGHTA and CDR2 FQGNSA. The CDR3 is CASGKDRDSLQYF. The CDR3 coding sequence is TGTGCCAGCGGAAAGGACAGGGATTCATTGCAGTACTTC.

The chain carries TRBV6-6 and TRBJ1-1; D gene unclear. The germline CDR1 and CDR2 sequences are MNHNY and SVGAGI (reference sequence). The CDR3 loop spans 16 amino acids. Trimming took 2 bases from V and 0 from J, leaving 13 bases between them. The CDR3 nucleotides read TGTGCCAGCAGTTACGCCGACTTGTTCATGAACACTGAAGCTTTCTTT. It encodes CASSYADLFMNTEAFF.